This is a list of T cell receptor beta chains from one sample in a study of early T cells in non-severe SARS-CoV-2 infection. TCRdb re-derived calls from the 5' RACE reads in MiXCR, one entry per CDR3 protein. This repertoire shows roughly 60,000 distinct CDR3 sequences, roughly 7.7% found once; its top ten account for roughly 3.5%. Sequencing was performed on whole blood. These receptors came from an adult who was a healthcare worker with PCR-confirmed SARS-CoV-2 infection or an uninfected control (not recorded which). Each CDR3 is given with its conserved first and last residue. Fields, in order: V gene, D gene, clone size, J gene, CDR3 DNA, CDR3 protein. A D gene is named only where the DNA matches it firmly. For some rows the clone size is stated as once, few or many, or as a class when expanded; others skip it.

V: TRBV13
D: TRBD1
size: many
J: TRBJ1-2
DNA: TGTGCCAGCAGCTCGAGGACAGGGCGGTATGGCTACACCTTC
CDR3: CASSSRTGRYGYTF

V: TRBV9
D: TRBD1
size: few
J: TRBJ1-1
DNA: TGTGCCAGCAGCGGAGCGACAGGGGGAAGAACTGAAGCTTTCTTT
CDR3: CASSGATGGRTEAFF

V: TRBV18
D: TRBD2
size: many
J: TRBJ2-1
DNA: TGTGCCAGCTCACTTAGACTAGCGGGAGATGGTTTGTTCTTC
CDR3: CASSLRLAGDGLFF

V: TRBV20-1
D: NA
size: NA
J: TRBJ1-1
DNA: TGCAGTGCGAAAGTCCTCCAGGGAACTGAAGCTTTCTTT
CDR3: CSAKVLQGTEAFF

V: TRBV2
D: TRBD1
size: many
J: TRBJ1-2
DNA: TGTGCCAGCAGGGACAGGGGTGACTATGGCTACACCTTC
CDR3: CASRDRGDYGYTF

V: TRBV29-1
D: TRBD2
size: NA
J: TRBJ2-3
DNA: TGCAGCGGGGGTGGACTAGCGGGAGATACGCAGTATTTT
CDR3: CSGGGLAGDTQYF

V: TRBV12-3/TRBV12-4
D: TRBD1
size: many
J: TRBJ2-7
DNA: TGTGCCAGCAGTTTGGGGACAGGAGGCTACGAGCAGTACTTC
CDR3: CASSLGTGGYEQYF

V: TRBV25-1
D: NA
size: few
J: TRBJ2-1
DNA: TGTGCCAGCAGTGTCACAGGCTCCTACAATGAGCAGTTCTTC
CDR3: CASSVTGSYNEQFF

V: TRBV20-1
D: NA
size: few
J: TRBJ1-5
DNA: TGCAGTGTTCGTCCCGGGAGAGCGTATAGCAATCAGCCCCAGCATTTT
CDR3: CSVRPGRAYSNQPQHF

V: TRBV30
D: NA
size: many
J: TRBJ2-1
DNA: TGTGCCTGGAGTGGACAGGTGGGACTCAATGAGCAGTTCTTC
CDR3: CAWSGQVGLNEQFF

V: TRBV4-2
D: NA
size: many
J: TRBJ2-7
DNA: TGTGCCAGCAGCCAAGGGAAAGGCGGAGGGAGCTCCTACGAGCAGTACTTC
CDR3: CASSQGKGGGSSYEQYF